The entry below describes one T cell receptor (beta chain). Its antigen is currently unknown. Primers included in the PCR were 60 Vbeta and 13 Jbeta primers. Profiled with immunoSEQ multiplex PCR; TCRdb holds only in-frame clones, not every one. The sample holds 60,000 to 80,000 clones. The sample originates from a study of cytomegalovirus exposure and HLA in healthy donors. Study details: Earlier results showed roughly 120 million unique TCR beta sequences derived from 150 million to 200 million T cells. Researchers found that roughly 81% of 398 genotyped donors fell within the Caucasian-associated ancestry cluster.

The CDR3 extends over 16 amino acids. J gave up 0 bases and V 6 bases, and 4 bases lay outside the gene matches. Germline assignment: CDR1 SGHAT and CDR2 FQNNGV. Regarding the study as a whole: The authors later found TCR association rates varying by HLA locus, with DRB1 most and HLA-C fewest. The study found most TCR sequences rare, yet found some public TCRs in many donors.

This chain joins TRBV11-2 and TRBJ1-5; 11 positions agree with TRBD1. This clonotype was obtained from a boy aged 5-17 years in good health and CMV-seronegative. Sequences were obtained from PBMCs. The CDR3 reads CASSYGTGGSNQPQHF. The CDR3 coding sequence is TGTGCCAGCAGTTACGGGACAGGGGGTAGCAATCAGCCCCAGCATTTT. Together with reference TRBV11-2 and TRBJ1-5, the CDR3 gives the full variable domain: EAGVAQSPRYKIIEKRQSVAFWCNPISGHATLYWYQQILGQGPKLLIQFQNNGVVDDSQLPKDRFSAERLKGVDSTLKIQPAKLEDSAVYLCASSYGTGGSNQPQHFGDGTRLSIL.